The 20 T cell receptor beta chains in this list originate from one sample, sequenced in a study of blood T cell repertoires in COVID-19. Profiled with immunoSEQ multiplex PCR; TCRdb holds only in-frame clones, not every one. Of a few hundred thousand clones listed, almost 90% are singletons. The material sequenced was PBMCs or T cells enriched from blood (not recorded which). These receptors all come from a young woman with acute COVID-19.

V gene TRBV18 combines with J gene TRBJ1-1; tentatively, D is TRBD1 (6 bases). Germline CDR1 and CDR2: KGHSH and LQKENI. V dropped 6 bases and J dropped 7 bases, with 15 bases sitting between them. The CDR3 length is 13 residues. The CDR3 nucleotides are TGTGCCAGCTCCGAGTTCAGGGGAGTTGAAGCTTTCTTT. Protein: CASSEFRGVEAFF. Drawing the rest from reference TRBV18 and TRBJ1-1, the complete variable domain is NAGVMQNPRHLVRRRGQEARLRCSPMKGHSHVYWYRQLPEEGLKFMVYLQKENIIDESGMPKERFSAEFPKEGPSILRIQQVVRGDSAAYFCASSEFRGVEAFFGQGTRLTVV.

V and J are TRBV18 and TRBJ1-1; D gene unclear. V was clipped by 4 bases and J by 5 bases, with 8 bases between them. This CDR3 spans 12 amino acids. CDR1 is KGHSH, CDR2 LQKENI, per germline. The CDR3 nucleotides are TGTGCCAGCTCACGCGGTGGGACTGAAGCTTTCTTT. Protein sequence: CASSRGGTEAFF.

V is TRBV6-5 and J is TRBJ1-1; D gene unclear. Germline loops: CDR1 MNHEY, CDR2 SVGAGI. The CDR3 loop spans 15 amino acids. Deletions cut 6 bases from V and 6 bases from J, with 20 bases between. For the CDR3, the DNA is TGTGCCAGCAGCGGAATGAGGGCAATCGTCGCTGAAGCTTTCTTT. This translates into CASSGMRAIVAEAFF.

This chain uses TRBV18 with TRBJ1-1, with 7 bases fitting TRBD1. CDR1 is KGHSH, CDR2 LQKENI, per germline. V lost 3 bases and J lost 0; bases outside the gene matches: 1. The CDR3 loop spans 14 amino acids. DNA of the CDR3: TGTGCCAGCTCACCCGGGACAGTGAACACTGAAGCTTTCTTT. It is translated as CASSPGTVNTEAFF.

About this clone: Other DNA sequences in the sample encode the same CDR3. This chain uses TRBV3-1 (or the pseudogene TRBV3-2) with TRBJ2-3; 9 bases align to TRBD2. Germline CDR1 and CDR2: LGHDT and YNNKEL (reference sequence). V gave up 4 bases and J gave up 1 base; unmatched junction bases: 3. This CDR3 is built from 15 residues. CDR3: CASSRRLAGTDTQYF. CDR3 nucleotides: TGTGCCAGCAGCCGCAGACTAGCGGGCACAGATACGCAGTATTTT.

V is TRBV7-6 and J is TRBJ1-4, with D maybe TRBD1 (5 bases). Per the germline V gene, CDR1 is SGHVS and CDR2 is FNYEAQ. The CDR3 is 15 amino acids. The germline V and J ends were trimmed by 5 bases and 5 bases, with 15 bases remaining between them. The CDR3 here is CASSQGAGGNEKLFF. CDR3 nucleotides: TGTGCCAGCAGCCAGGGCGCGGGGGGGAATGAAAAACTGTTTTTT.

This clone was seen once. This chain's CDR3 is CASSPPPGDHGYTF. The CDR3 DNA reads TGCGCCAGCAGCCCCCCACCAGGGGACCATGGCTACACCTTC. The chain joins TRBV5-1 to TRBJ1-2; D is perhaps TRBD1 (6 bases). The length of the CDR3 is 14 residues. Trimming took off 4 bases at V and 6 bases at J, with 16 bases between the two ends. In germline, CDR1 is SGHRS, CDR2 YFSETQ.

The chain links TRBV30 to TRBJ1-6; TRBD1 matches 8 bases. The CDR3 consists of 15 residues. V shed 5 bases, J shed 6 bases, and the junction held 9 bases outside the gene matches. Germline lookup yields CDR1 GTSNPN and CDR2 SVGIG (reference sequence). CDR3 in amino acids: CAWDRGNPGNSPLHF. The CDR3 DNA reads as TGTGCCTGGGACAGGGGTAACCCCGGTAATTCACCCCTCCACTTT.

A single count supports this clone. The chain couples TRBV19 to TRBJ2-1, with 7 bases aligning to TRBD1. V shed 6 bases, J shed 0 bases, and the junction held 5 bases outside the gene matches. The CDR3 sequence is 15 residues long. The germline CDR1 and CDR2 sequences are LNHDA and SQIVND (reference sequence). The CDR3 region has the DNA TGTGCCAGTAGACTGACAGGGAGCTCCTACAATGAGCAGTTCTTC. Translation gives CASRLTGSSYNEQFF.

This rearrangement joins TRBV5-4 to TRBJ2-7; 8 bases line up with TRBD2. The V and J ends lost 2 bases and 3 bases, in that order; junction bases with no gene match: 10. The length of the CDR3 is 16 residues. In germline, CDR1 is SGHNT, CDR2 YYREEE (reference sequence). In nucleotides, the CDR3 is TGTGCCAGCAGCTTTTTGAATAGCGGGACAAACTACGAGCAGTACTTC. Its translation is CASSFLNSGTNYEQYF.

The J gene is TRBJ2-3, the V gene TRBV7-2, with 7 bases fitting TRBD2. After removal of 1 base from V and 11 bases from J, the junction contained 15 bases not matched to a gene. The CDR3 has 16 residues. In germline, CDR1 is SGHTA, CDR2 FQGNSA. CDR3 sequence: CASSLEQGLREREQYF. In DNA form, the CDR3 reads TGTGCCAGCAGCTTAGAGCAGGGACTGCGGGAGCGGGAGCAGTATTTT.

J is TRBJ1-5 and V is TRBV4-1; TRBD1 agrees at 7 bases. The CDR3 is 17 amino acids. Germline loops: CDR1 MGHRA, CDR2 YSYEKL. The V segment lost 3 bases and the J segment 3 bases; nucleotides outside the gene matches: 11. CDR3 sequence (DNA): TGCGCCAGCAGCCAGGGAAGACAGGGAACATTCAATCAGCCCCAGCATTTT. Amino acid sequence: CASSQGRQGTFNQPQHF.

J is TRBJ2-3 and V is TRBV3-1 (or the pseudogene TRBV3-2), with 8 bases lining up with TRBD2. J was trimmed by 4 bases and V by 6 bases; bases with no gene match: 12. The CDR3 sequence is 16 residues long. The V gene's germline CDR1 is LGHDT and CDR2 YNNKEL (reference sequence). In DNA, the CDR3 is TGTGCCAGCAGTTCCTTAGGACTAGCACTCGCAGATACGCAGTATTTT. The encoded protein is CASSSLGLALADTQYF.

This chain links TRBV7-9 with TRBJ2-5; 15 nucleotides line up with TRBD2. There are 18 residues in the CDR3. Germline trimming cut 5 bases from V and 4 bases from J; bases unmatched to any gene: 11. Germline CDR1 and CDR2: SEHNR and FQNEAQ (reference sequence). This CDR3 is CASSHGTSGRMGLETQYF. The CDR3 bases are TGTGCCAGCAGCCACGGGACTAGCGGGAGGATGGGGTTAGAGACCCAGTACTTC. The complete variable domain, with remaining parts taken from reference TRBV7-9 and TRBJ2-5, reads DTGVSQNPRHKITKRGQNVTFRCDPISEHNRLYWYRQTLGQGPEFLTYFQNEAQLEKSRLLSDRFSAERPKGSFSTLEIQRTEQGDSAMYLCASSHGTSGRMGLETQYFGPGTRLLVL.

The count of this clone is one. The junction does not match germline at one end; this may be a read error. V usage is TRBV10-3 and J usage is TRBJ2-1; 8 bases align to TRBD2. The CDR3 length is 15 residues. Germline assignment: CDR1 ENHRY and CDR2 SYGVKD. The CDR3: CALSTSGPLHNEQFF. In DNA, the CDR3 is TGTGCCCTCAGCACTAGCGGACCGTTACACAATGAGCAGTTCTTC.

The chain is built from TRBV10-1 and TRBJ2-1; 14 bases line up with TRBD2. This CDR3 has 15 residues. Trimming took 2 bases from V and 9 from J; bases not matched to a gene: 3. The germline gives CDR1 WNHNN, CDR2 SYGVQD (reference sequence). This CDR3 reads CASSEPGTSGSEQFF. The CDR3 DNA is TGCGCCAGCAGTGAGCCGGGGACTAGCGGGAGTGAGCAGTTCTTC.

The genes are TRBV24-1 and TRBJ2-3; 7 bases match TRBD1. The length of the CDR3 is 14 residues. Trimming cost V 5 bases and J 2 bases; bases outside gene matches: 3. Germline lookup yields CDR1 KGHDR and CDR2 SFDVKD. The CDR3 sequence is CATSATGITDTQYF. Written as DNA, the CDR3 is TGTGCCACCAGTGCGACAGGGATCACAGATACGCAGTATTTT.

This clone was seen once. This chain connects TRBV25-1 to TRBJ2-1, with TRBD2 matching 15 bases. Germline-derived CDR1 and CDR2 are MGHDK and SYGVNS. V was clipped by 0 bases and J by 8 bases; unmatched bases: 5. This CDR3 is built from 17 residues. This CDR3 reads CASSEYRTSGRGHEQFF. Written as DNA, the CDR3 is TGTGCCAGCAGTGAATATCGGACTAGCGGGAGGGGGCATGAGCAGTTCTTC.

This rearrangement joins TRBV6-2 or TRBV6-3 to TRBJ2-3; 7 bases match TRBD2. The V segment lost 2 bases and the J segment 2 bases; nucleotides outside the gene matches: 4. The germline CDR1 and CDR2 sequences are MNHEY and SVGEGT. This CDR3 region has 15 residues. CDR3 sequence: CASSYEGGPTDTQYF. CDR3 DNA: TGTGCCAGCAGTTACGAGGGAGGGCCCACAGATACGCAGTATTTT.

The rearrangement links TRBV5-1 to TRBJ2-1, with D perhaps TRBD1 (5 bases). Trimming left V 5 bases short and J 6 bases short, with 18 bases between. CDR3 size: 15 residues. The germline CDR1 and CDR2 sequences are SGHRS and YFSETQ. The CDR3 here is CASSVTGRTGNEQFF. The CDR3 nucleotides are TGCGCCAGCAGTGTTACAGGCCGCACTGGCAATGAGCAGTTCTTC. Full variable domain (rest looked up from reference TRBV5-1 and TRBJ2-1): KAGVTQTPRYLIKTRGQQVTLSCSPISGHRSVSWYQQTPGQGLQFLFEYFSETQRNKGNFPGRFSGRQFSNSRSEMNVSTLELGDSALYLCASSVTGRTGNEQFFGPGTRLTVL.